These 14 T cell receptor beta chains share one sample of origin, sequenced in a study of PD-1 blockade in classical Hodgkin lymphoma (TCRdb year 2020). In the paper's terms, the time point label means: cycle 4 day 1 (C4D1), after 5 to 7 weeks of nivolumab. Every trial patient had relapsed following autologous stem cell transplantation, and prior brentuximab vedotin exposure was what differed among cohorts A, B and C. Library preparation was by the immunoSEQ multiplex PCR assay. This is the immuneACCESS table as TCRdb keeps it, with only in-frame sequences that have V and J called. A part of the clones is gone; compared with another copy, unresolved V genes explain less than half, and the rest is unexplained. This sample has 50,000 to 65,000 clones in its table, and approximately 90% of those were observed once. The ten largest clones represent about 8.1% of the sample. The sample was peripheral blood mononuclear cells (PBMCs), taken before the fourth cycle of nivolumab. The receptors were sampled from a human donor with classical Hodgkin lymphoma.

The V and J genes are TRBV2 and TRBJ2-7; D is ambiguous. CDR1 is SNHLY, CDR2 FYNNEI, per germline. Trimming took 1 base from V and 7 from J, leaving 5 bases between them. The CDR3 extends over 11 amino acids. CDR3 bases: TGTGCCAGCAGTGAAGGGGGTGAGCAGTACTTC. Amino acids: CASSEGGEQYF.

The gene calls are TRBV30 and TRBJ1-1; maybe TRBD1 (6 bases). Germline lookup yields CDR1 GTSNPN and CDR2 SVGIG (reference sequence). This CDR3 is 18 amino acids long. V was shortened by 4 bases and J by 1 base, with 25 bases between the two germline ends. CDR3 protein: CAWMSRKVRTATNTEAFF. The CDR3 bases are TGTGCCTGGATGAGTCGAAAAGTTAGGACAGCTACGAACACTGAAGCTTTCTTT.

The chain has TRBV5-4 and TRBJ2-7; D possibly corresponds to TRBD1 (6 bases). CDR1 is SGHNT, CDR2 YYREEE, per germline (reference sequence). With 5 bases removed from V and 6 bases from J, the gap between germline ends came to 15 bases. The CDR3 runs to 13 residues. As DNA, the CDR3 is TGTGCCAGCAGGCAGGGGCCCCTTTTCGAGCAGTACTTC. Translation: CASRQGPLFEQYF.

This chain joins TRBV5-1 and TRBJ1-2, with no clear D. The CDR3 has 14 residues. V lost 0 bases and J 4 bases, leaving 10 bases between the germline ends. Germline V gene data show CDR1 as SGHRS and CDR2 as YFSETQ. Written as DNA, the CDR3 is TGCGCCAGCAGCTTGGACCGTAATCCCTATGGCTACACCTTC. Translating gives CASSLDRNPYGYTF. The entire variable domain, with the rest obtained from reference TRBV5-1 and TRBJ1-2, is as follows: KAGVTQTPRYLIKTRGQQVTLSCSPISGHRSVSWYQQTPGQGLQFLFEYFSETQRNKGNFPGRFSGRQFSNSRSEMNVSTLELGDSALYLCASSLDRNPYGYTFGSGTRLTVV.

The CDR3 nucleotides read TGTGCCAGCAGCTTAGCACCGGACGGCGGCCAGCAGTACTTC. Amino acid sequence: CASSLAPDGGQQYF. V is TRBV7-9 and J is TRBJ2-7, with D hard to call. V lost 0 bases and J 8 bases, leaving 14 bases between the germline ends. The CDR3 sequence is 14 residues long. The germline CDR1 and CDR2 sequences are SEHNR and FQNEAQ (reference sequence).

V usage is TRBV5-5 and J usage is TRBJ1-1; a weak D match, TRBD1 (5 bases). Trimming removed 6 bases from V and 0 bases from J, with 15 bases in between. The germline V gene has CDR1 SGHKS and CDR2 YYEKEE (reference sequence). The CDR3 runs to 15 residues. CDR3 in amino acids: CASNSAGGLNTEAFF. The CDR3 DNA follows: TGTGCCAGCAATTCCGCCGGGGGGTTGAACACTGAAGCTTTCTTT.

The chain recombines TRBV6-6 with TRBJ1-1; 9 nucleotides line up with TRBD1. J gave up 8 bases and V 10 bases, and 11 bases lay outside the gene matches. The CDR3 is made up of 13 amino acids. Germline V lookup: CDR1 MNHNY, CDR2 SVGAGI (reference sequence). DNA for the CDR3: TGTGCCACTTTTCCCGGGACAGGGTTCGAAGCTTTCTTT. Translated: CATFPGTGFEAFF.

The chain combines TRBV5-1 with TRBJ2-7, with TRBD1 matching over 9 bases. CDR1 is SGHRS, CDR2 YFSETQ, per germline. The J segment lost 2 bases and the V segment lost 3 bases, leaving 3 bases of the junction unmatched. This CDR3 region has 14 residues. The CDR3 nucleotides are TGCGCCAGCAGCTCGGGACAGGGAGCCTACGAGCAGTACTTC. Its protein product is CASSSGQGAYEQYF.

The chain employs TRBV9 and TRBJ1-2; D is ambiguous. The CDR3 runs 13 residues. Germline V gene sequence: CDR1 SGDLS, CDR2 YYNGEE. The V end lost 0 bases, the J end lost 1 base, and 4 bases lay between the germline ends. As DNA, the CDR3 is TGTGCCAGCAGCGTAGGTGGTAACTATGGCTACACCTTC. This gives the protein CASSVGGNYGYTF.

J is TRBJ1-2 and V is TRBV5-1; 8 positions match TRBD1. The germline gives CDR1 SGHRS, CDR2 YFSETQ. The CDR3 consists of 14 residues. J was trimmed by 8 bases and V by 0 bases; bases with no gene match: 6. CDR3 protein: CASSLGGTGEGYTF. In DNA, the CDR3 is TGCGCCAGCAGCTTGGGGGGGACAGGAGAAGGCTACACCTTC.

The rearrangement uses TRBV7-2 and TRBJ1-6; D is undetermined. The V and J ends lost 3 bases and 0 bases respectively, with 9 bases between them. This CDR3 has 16 amino acids. Germline CDR1 is SGHTA and CDR2 is FQGNSA. DNA for the CDR3: TGTGCCAGCAGCTTCGCGGGAAGCTCCTATAATTCACCCCTCCACTTT. It is translated as CASSFAGSSYNSPLHF.

This clone appeared a few times. The chain joins TRBV6-6 to TRBJ1-4, with TRBD1 matching 10 bases. Trimming at V came to 6 bases and at J to 7 bases, leaving 8 bases not matched to a gene. The CDR3 loop spans 15 amino acids. Germline loops: CDR1 MNHNY, CDR2 SVGAGI (reference sequence). CDR3 sequence reads: CASSSQTGGTEKLFF. The CDR3 DNA is TGTGCCAGCAGCTCTCAGACAGGGGGCACTGAAAAACTGTTTTTT.

V usage is TRBV2 and J usage is TRBJ2-7, with D uncertain. Germline loops: CDR1 SNHLY, CDR2 FYNNEI. V lost 0 bases and J 3 bases, leaving 6 bases between the germline ends. The CDR3 sequence is 13 residues long. The CDR3 spells CASSEAFLYEQYF. As DNA, the CDR3 is TGTGCCAGCAGTGAAGCATTCCTCTACGAGCAGTACTTC. The full variable domain, rest sourced from reference TRBV2 and TRBJ2-7, is EPEVTQTPSHQVTQMGQEVILRCVPISNHLYFYWYRQILGQKVEFLVSFYNNEISEKSEIFDDQFSVERPDGSNFTLKIRSTKLEDSAMYFCASSEAFLYEQYFGPGTRLTVT.

The CDR3 DNA follows: TGCGCCAGCAGCAGTGACAGGGCGAACACCGGGGAGCTGTTTTTT. Translation gives CASSSDRANTGELFF. V gene TRBV5-1 combines with J gene TRBJ2-2; 7 nucleotides align to TRBD1. There are 15 residues in the CDR3. Germline-derived CDR1 and CDR2 are SGHRS and YFSETQ. The J segment lost 0 bases and the V segment lost 4 bases, leaving 3 bases of the junction unmatched.